The T cell receptor (beta chain) under discussion was sequenced for a study of early T cells in non-severe SARS-CoV-2 infection. CDR3 size: 14 residues. The trim removed 5 bases at V and 4 bases at J, leaving 3 bases unmatched. Findings of the study overall: The study's VDJdb matching favored anti-spike CD8 responses and missed private and CD4 specificities.

Ten or more counts support this clonotype. The antigen remains unidentified. Unique molecular identifier tags were affixed to discrete cDNA molecules. TCRdb analysed the 5' RACE reads with MiXCR anew, one entry per CDR3 protein. Among approximately 97,000 distinct CDR3 sequences, 10% to 15% were seen once, and the ten largest hold 5% to 8%. The gene calls are TRBV12-3 or TRBV12-4 and TRBJ1-4; 8 nucleotides agree with TRBD1. This receptor was obtained from an adult who was a healthcare worker with PCR-confirmed SARS-CoV-2 infection or an uninfected control (not recorded which). What was sequenced was whole blood. CDR3 in amino acids: CASSGQGNNEKLFF. The CDR3, as DNA: TGTGCCAGCAGTGGACAGGGAAATAATGAAAAACTGTTTTTT.